A single sample gave rise to the 4 T cell receptor beta chains below, sequenced in a study of a mutant IDH1 vaccine in newly diagnosed glioma. Time point defined: week 5, during vaccination. Alongside topical imiquimod, each dose of vaccine comprised 300 ug of mutant IDH1 20-mer peptide. Profiling relied on immunoSEQ multiplex PCR, and the TCRdb table lists in-frame clones only, not all of them. The table has roughly 54,000 clones, 80% to 85% seen once. No antigens are known for them. The source was PBMCs, collected from a glioma patient whose treatment included an IDH1 peptide vaccine. The source of these receptors is a man aged 25-45 years with glioma.

The CDR3 DNA follows: TGTGCCAGCAGTTTCGCCAGGGGGGAGAGAGATACGCAGTATTTT. It specifies CASSFARGERDTQYF. The gene calls are TRBV28 and TRBJ2-3, with a weak D call TRBD1 (7 bases). This CDR3 region has 15 residues. V lost 3 bases, J lost 5 bases, and 15 bases lay in between. Germline V lookup: CDR1 MDHEN, CDR2 SYDVKM.

The gene calls are TRBV4-1 and TRBJ2-5; 12 nucleotides line up with TRBD2. The germline V gene has CDR1 MGHRA and CDR2 YSYEKL. The junction had 10 bases not matched to a gene; V was cut back by 1 base and J by 4 bases. CDR3 length: 18 amino acids. The CDR3 is CASSQVRLAGGSRETQYF. CDR3 DNA sequence: TGCGCCAGCAGCCAAGTGCGTCTAGCGGGGGGGAGTAGAGAGACCCAGTACTTC.

The chain uses TRBV11-3 and TRBJ1-2; no firm D call. The CDR3 contains 13 residues. V was clipped by 5 bases and J by 4 bases, with 11 bases between them. Germline values: CDR1 SGHNT, CDR2 YENEEA. The CDR3 bases are TGTGCCAGCAGCACCGACGGTATCTATGGCTACACCTTC. This codes for CASSTDGIYGYTF. Looking up the rest from reference TRBV11-3 and TRBJ1-2 gives the full variable domain: EAGVVQSPRYKIIEKKQPVAFWCNPISGHNTLYWYLQNLGQGPELLIRYENEEAVDDSQLPKDRFSAERLKGVDSTLKIQPAELGDSAVYLCASSTDGIYGYTFGSGTRLTVV.

As concerns this clone: Other DNA sequences in the sample encode the same CDR3. The V gene is TRBV18, the J gene TRBJ2-3; D gene unclear. Germline V gene data show CDR1 as KGHSH and CDR2 as LQKENI. V lost 3 bases to trimming and J lost 0 bases, with 1 base between them. The CDR3 length is 12 residues. CDR3 protein: CASSPSTDTQYF. Written as DNA, the CDR3 is TGTGCCAGCTCACCTAGCACAGATACGCAGTATTTT.